These T cell receptor beta chains were read from a single sample in a study of cytomegalovirus exposure and HLA in healthy donors. Data came from immunoSEQ multiplex PCR; TCRdb stores just in-frame clones and leaves some out. The sample carries approximately 160,000 clones, 70% to 85% recorded once. The sequenced sample consisted of PBMCs. The receptors shown here come from a woman aged 30 to 39 in good health and CMV-seropositive. CDR3s include the opening cysteine and the closing phenylalanine or tryptophan. Fields, in order: clone size, D gene, J gene, CDR3 length, V gene, CDR3 protein, CDR3 DNA. The D gene is left open where the match is weak. Not every row has a clone size; where given, it reads once, few, many or a size class.

clone_size: NA
d_call: TRBD1
j_call: TRBJ1-5
cdr3_length: 15
v_call: TRBV30
cdr3_aa: CAWSATGTANQPQHF
cdr3_nt: TGTGCCTGGAGTGCAACGGGGACAGCTAATCAGCCCCAGCATTTT

clone_size: NA
d_call: NA
j_call: TRBJ2-2
cdr3_length: 14
v_call: TRBV7-3
cdr3_aa: CASRGGSVSGELFF
cdr3_nt: TGTGCCAGCAGGGGTGGGAGCGTGAGCGGGGAGCTGTTTTTT

clone_size: NA
d_call: TRBD2
j_call: TRBJ2-5
cdr3_length: 15
v_call: TRBV7-2
cdr3_aa: CASSLAGGPGETQYF
cdr3_nt: TGTGCCAGCAGCCTGGCGGGAGGGCCGGGGGAGACCCAGTACTTC

clone_size: NA
d_call: NA
j_call: TRBJ1-1
cdr3_length: 13
v_call: TRBV9
cdr3_aa: CASSVGGGSEAFF
cdr3_nt: TGTGCCAGCAGCGTAGGAGGAGGTTCTGAAGCTTTCTTT

clone_size: NA
d_call: NA
j_call: TRBJ2-6
cdr3_length: 16
v_call: TRBV7-2
cdr3_aa: CASSLSRVSGANVLTF
cdr3_nt: TGTGCCAGCAGCTTATCGCGGGTGTCTGGGGCCAACGTCCTGACTTTC

clone_size: NA
d_call: NA
j_call: TRBJ2-7
cdr3_length: 13
v_call: TRBV6-1
cdr3_aa: CASSETGKYEQYF
cdr3_nt: TGTGCCAGCAGTGAAACAGGGAAGTACGAGCAGTACTTC

clone_size: NA
d_call: TRBD1
j_call: TRBJ2-5
cdr3_length: 15
v_call: TRBV29-1
cdr3_aa: CSVVKGTGGHETQYF
cdr3_nt: TGCAGCGTTGTTAAAGGGACAGGGGGCCATGAGACCCAGTACTTC

clone_size: NA
d_call: NA
j_call: TRBJ1-1
cdr3_length: 13
v_call: TRBV5-6
cdr3_aa: CASSLGERTEAFF
cdr3_nt: TGTGCCAGCAGCTTAGGGGAAAGAACTGAAGCTTTCTTT

clone_size: NA
d_call: TRBD1
j_call: TRBJ2-5
cdr3_length: 14
v_call: TRBV30
cdr3_aa: CAWRPRDSPETQYF
cdr3_nt: TGTGCCTGGAGGCCTCGGGACAGCCCAGAGACCCAGTACTTC

clone_size: NA
d_call: TRBD2
j_call: TRBJ2-7
cdr3_length: 17
v_call: TRBV11-2
cdr3_aa: CASSLDLTLAGDYEQYF
cdr3_nt: TGTGCCAGCAGCTTAGATCTAACCCTAGCGGGGGACTACGAGCAGTACTTC

clone_size: NA
d_call: NA
j_call: TRBJ2-5
cdr3_length: 14
v_call: TRBV9
cdr3_aa: CASSVDSGQETQYF
cdr3_nt: TGTGCCAGCAGCGTAGATAGCGGCCAAGAGACCCAGTACTTC

clone_size: NA
d_call: NA
j_call: TRBJ1-2
cdr3_length: 15
v_call: TRBV6-1
cdr3_aa: CASSGWGGAGYGYTF
cdr3_nt: TGTGCCAGCAGTGGTTGGGGGGGCGCTGGCTATGGCTACACCTTC

clone_size: NA
d_call: TRBD1
j_call: TRBJ1-2
cdr3_length: 15
v_call: TRBV10-1
cdr3_aa: CATVGQLPVNYGYTF
cdr3_nt: TGCGCCACCGTGGGACAGCTCCCTGTGAACTATGGCTACACCTTC

clone_size: NA
d_call: TRBD1
j_call: TRBJ2-3
cdr3_length: 15
v_call: TRBV2
cdr3_aa: CASKERQGHTDTQYF
cdr3_nt: TGTGCCAGCAAGGAGAGACAGGGTCACACAGATACGCAGTATTTT

clone_size: NA
d_call: NA
j_call: TRBJ2-3
cdr3_length: 15
v_call: TRBV4-1
cdr3_aa: CASSQSVGGTDTQYF
cdr3_nt: TGCGCCAGCAGCCAATCCGTCGGGGGCACAGATACGCAGTATTTT

clone_size: NA
d_call: TRBD2
j_call: TRBJ2-1
cdr3_length: 16
v_call: TRBV5-1
cdr3_aa: CASSRGGAGGGDEQFF
cdr3_nt: TGCGCCAGCAGCCGGGGGGGAGCGGGAGGAGGCGATGAGCAGTTCTTC

clone_size: NA
d_call: TRBD1
j_call: TRBJ1-1
cdr3_length: 16
v_call: TRBV5-1
cdr3_aa: CASSSGQGAKNTEAFF
cdr3_nt: TGCGCCAGCAGCTCGGGACAGGGGGCTAAAAACACTGAAGCTTTCTTT

clone_size: NA
d_call: NA
j_call: TRBJ2-7
cdr3_length: 14
v_call: TRBV4-1
cdr3_aa: CASSQVDRSYEQYF
cdr3_nt: TGCGCCAGCAGCCAAGTAGACAGGAGCTACGAGCAGTACTTC

clone_size: NA
d_call: NA
j_call: TRBJ1-2
cdr3_length: 14
v_call: TRBV7-6
cdr3_aa: CASSFGDTNYGYTF
cdr3_nt: TGTGCCAGCAGCTTCGGGGACACTAACTATGGCTACACCTTC

clone_size: NA
d_call: TRBD1
j_call: TRBJ2-7
cdr3_length: 17
v_call: TRBV4-1
cdr3_aa: CASSQVPTSGGSYEQYF
cdr3_nt: TGCGCCAGCAGCCAAGTCCCAACTTCAGGGGGCTCCTACGAGCAGTACTTC

clone_size: NA
d_call: NA
j_call: TRBJ2-1
cdr3_length: 14
v_call: TRBV5-4
cdr3_aa: CASSLGQGSGEQFF
cdr3_nt: TGTGCCAGCAGCTTGGGGCAGGGGTCCGGTGAGCAGTTCTTC

clone_size: once
d_call: NA
j_call: TRBJ2-7
cdr3_length: 15
v_call: TRBV5-1
cdr3_aa: CASSLLSGDSDEQYF
cdr3_nt: TGCGCCAGCAGCTTGCTTTCAGGGGATTCGGACGAGCAGTACTTC

clone_size: NA
d_call: NA
j_call: TRBJ1-4
cdr3_length: 16
v_call: TRBV18
cdr3_aa: CASSLYSGSLGEKLFF
cdr3_nt: TGTGCCAGCTCTCTGTATTCGGGGTCTTTGGGCGAAAAACTGTTTTTT

clone_size: once
d_call: NA
j_call: TRBJ1-4
cdr3_length: 16
v_call: TRBV18
cdr3_aa: CASSPSQAGTNEKLFF
cdr3_nt: TGTGCCAGCTCACCTTCTCAAGCTGGAACTAATGAAAAACTGTTTTTT

clone_size: NA
d_call: TRBD2
j_call: TRBJ2-1
cdr3_length: 15
v_call: TRBV29-1
cdr3_aa: CSVEGTSGSSGAQFF
cdr3_nt: TGCAGCGTTGAGGGGACTAGCGGGAGTAGCGGGGCGCAGTTCTTC

clone_size: NA
d_call: NA
j_call: TRBJ2-2
cdr3_length: 14
v_call: TRBV10-3
cdr3_aa: CASSYDSGTGELFF
cdr3_nt: TGTGCCAGCAGTTACGACTCAGGGACCGGGGAGCTGTTTTTT

clone_size: NA
d_call: NA
j_call: TRBJ1-4
cdr3_length: 15
v_call: TRBV28
cdr3_aa: CASSFARATNEKLFF
cdr3_nt: TGTGCCAGCAGTTTTGCGAGGGCAACTAATGAAAAACTGTTTTTT

clone_size: NA
d_call: TRBD2
j_call: TRBJ2-1
cdr3_length: 16
v_call: TRBV7-2
cdr3_aa: CASSFLAGGPYNEQFF
cdr3_nt: TGTGCCAGCAGCTTCCTAGCGGGAGGCCCCTACAATGAGCAGTTCTTC

clone_size: NA
d_call: NA
j_call: TRBJ2-3
cdr3_length: 14
v_call: TRBV30
cdr3_aa: CAWSAGLRTDTQYF
cdr3_nt: TGTGCCTGGAGTGCTGGACTTCGCACAGATACGCAGTATTTT

clone_size: few
d_call: TRBD1
j_call: TRBJ1-1
cdr3_length: 16
v_call: TRBV9
cdr3_aa: CASAPGQGGLNTEAFF
cdr3_nt: TGTGCCAGCGCCCCGGGACAGGGAGGGTTGAACACTGAAGCTTTCTTT

clone_size: NA
d_call: NA
j_call: TRBJ1-1
cdr3_length: 14
v_call: TRBV28
cdr3_aa: CASSLNEGNTEAFF
cdr3_nt: TGTGCCAGCAGTTTAAACGAGGGGAACACTGAAGCTTTCTTT

clone_size: NA
d_call: NA
j_call: TRBJ2-7
cdr3_length: 14
v_call: TRBV30
cdr3_aa: CAWSVFDSSYEQYF
cdr3_nt: TGTGCCTGGAGTGTATTCGACAGCTCCTACGAGCAGTACTTC

clone_size: few
d_call: TRBD1
j_call: TRBJ1-1
cdr3_length: 19
v_call: TRBV5-1
cdr3_aa: CASSQNTPGQGVGRTEAFF
cdr3_nt: TGCGCCAGCAGTCAAAATACCCCGGGACAGGGGGTAGGTCGCACTGAAGCTTTCTTT

clone_size: few
d_call: NA
j_call: TRBJ2-1
cdr3_length: 12
v_call: TRBV28
cdr3_aa: CASSGYLIEQFF
cdr3_nt: TGTGCCAGCAGCGGGTATCTTATTGAGCAGTTCTTC

clone_size: NA
d_call: TRBD1
j_call: TRBJ2-1
cdr3_length: 16
v_call: TRBV2
cdr3_aa: CASSYPTGGSYNEQFF
cdr3_nt: TGTGCCAGCAGTTACCCGACAGGGGGCTCCTACAATGAGCAGTTCTTC

clone_size: NA
d_call: NA
j_call: TRBJ2-5
cdr3_length: 17
v_call: TRBV28
cdr3_aa: CASSPDRLGRNQETQYF
cdr3_nt: TGTGCCAGCAGTCCAGACAGGTTAGGTCGGAACCAAGAGACCCAGTACTTC

clone_size: NA
d_call: TRBD1
j_call: TRBJ2-7
cdr3_length: 16
v_call: TRBV19
cdr3_aa: CASSDTTGILPYEQYF
cdr3_nt: TGTGCCAGTAGTGACACGACAGGGATCCTTCCCTACGAGCAGTACTTC

clone_size: NA
d_call: NA
j_call: TRBJ1-4
cdr3_length: 15
v_call: TRBV27
cdr3_aa: CASSVFPATNEKLFF
cdr3_nt: TGTGCCAGCAGTGTCTTCCCGGCAACTAATGAAAAACTGTTTTTT

clone_size: NA
d_call: TRBD2
j_call: TRBJ2-7
cdr3_length: 16
v_call: TRBV5-1
cdr3_aa: CASSVTLAGGPYEQYF
cdr3_nt: TGCGCCAGCAGCGTGACACTAGCGGGAGGGCCCTACGAGCAGTACTTC

clone_size: NA
d_call: TRBD2
j_call: TRBJ2-2
cdr3_length: 15
v_call: TRBV30
cdr3_aa: CAWSRLAGNAGELFF
cdr3_nt: TGTGCCTGGAGCCGTCTAGCGGGTAATGCCGGGGAGCTGTTTTTT

clone_size: NA
d_call: TRBD2
j_call: TRBJ2-2
cdr3_length: 11
v_call: TRBV7-7
cdr3_aa: CAGLVGGQLFF
cdr3_nt: TGTGCCGGCCTGGTGGGAGGGCAGCTGTTTTTT

clone_size: NA
d_call: NA
j_call: TRBJ2-2
cdr3_length: 13
v_call: TRBV2
cdr3_aa: CAGSTGSFGELFF
cdr3_nt: TGTGCCGGATCTACAGGGTCCTTCGGGGAGCTGTTTTTT

clone_size: NA
d_call: NA
j_call: TRBJ1-4
cdr3_length: 16
v_call: TRBV5-1
cdr3_aa: CASSLVAQAKNEKLFF
cdr3_nt: TGCGCCAGCAGCTTGGTCGCACAGGCTAAGAATGAAAAACTGTTTTTT

clone_size: NA
d_call: NA
j_call: TRBJ2-3
cdr3_length: 16
v_call: TRBV19
cdr3_aa: CASRAGGTLGTDTQYF
cdr3_nt: TGTGCCTCGCGGGCAGGGGGGACATTAGGCACAGATACGCAGTATTTT

clone_size: few
d_call: TRBD1
j_call: TRBJ1-2
cdr3_length: 14
v_call: TRBV11-3
cdr3_aa: CASSQWTGGYGYTF
cdr3_nt: TGTGCCAGCAGCCAGTGGACAGGGGGCTATGGCTACACCTTC